The entry that follows covers one T cell receptor beta chain sequence. As yet, its antigen is unknown. In germline, CDR1 is SQVTM, CDR2 ANQGSEA. The CDR3 consists of 15 residues. The method, 5' RACE with UMI labels, was used to prepare the TRB cDNA libraries. TCRdb reprocessed the 5' RACE reads, keeping one entry per CDR3 protein, no DNA. The sample shows around 96,000 distinct CDR3 sequences, and around 1.7% sits with its ten largest clones. This sample is part of a study of CXCR3-negative and CXCR3-positive naive CD8 T cells. Notes on the study in general: The study found that naive CXCR3-negative and CXCR3-positive cells shared TRBV-TRBJ usage, while memory cells differed. Sequencing showed both naive subsets with comparably high diversity, and memory CD8+ cells much lower.

The sequence derives from a human donor in good health. Some clones in this sample may be carry-over from other donors' samples. The V gene is TRBV29-1, the J gene TRBJ2-2; TCRdb returns TRBD1, unconfirmable since there is no DNA. Sequencing used naive CXCR3- CD8+ T cells from blood. The subset denotes: CD45RO-CCR7+CD27+CD95- naive CD8+ T cells lacking CXCR3 (TNR3-). The CDR3 protein is CSVEDGGYGTGELFF.